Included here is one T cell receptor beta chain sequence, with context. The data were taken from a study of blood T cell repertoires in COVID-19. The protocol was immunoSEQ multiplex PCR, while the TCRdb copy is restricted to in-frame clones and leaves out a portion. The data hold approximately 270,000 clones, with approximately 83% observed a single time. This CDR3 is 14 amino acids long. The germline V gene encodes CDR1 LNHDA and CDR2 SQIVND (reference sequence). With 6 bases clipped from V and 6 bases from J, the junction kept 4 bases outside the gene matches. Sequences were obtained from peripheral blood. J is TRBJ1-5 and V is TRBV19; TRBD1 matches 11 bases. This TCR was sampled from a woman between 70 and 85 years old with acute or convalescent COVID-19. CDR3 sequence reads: CASSTGTGGQPQHF. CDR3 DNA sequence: TGTGCCAGTAGCACCGGGACAGGGGGTCAGCCCCAGCATTTT.